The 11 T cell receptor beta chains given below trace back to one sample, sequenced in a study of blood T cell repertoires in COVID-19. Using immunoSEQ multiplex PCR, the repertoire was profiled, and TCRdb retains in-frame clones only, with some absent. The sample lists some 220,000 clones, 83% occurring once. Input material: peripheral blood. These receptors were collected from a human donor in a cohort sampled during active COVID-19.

This CDR3 reads CASSDSYRGPVYRGYTF. CDR3 nucleotide sequence: TGTGCCAGCAGTGACTCATACAGGGGGCCCGTTTATCGTGGCTACACCTTC. V and J are TRBV6-4 and TRBJ1-2; 9 nucleotides agree with TRBD1. V lost 0 bases, J lost 7 bases, and 12 bases stayed unmatched. The CDR3 is 17 residues long. Germline values: CDR1 MRHNA, CDR2 SNTAGT.

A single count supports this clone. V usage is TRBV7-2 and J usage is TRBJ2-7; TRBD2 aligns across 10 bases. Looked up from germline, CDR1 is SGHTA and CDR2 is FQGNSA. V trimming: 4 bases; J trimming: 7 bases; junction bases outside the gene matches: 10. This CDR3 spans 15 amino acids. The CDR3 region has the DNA TGTGCCAGCAGCTCTAGGACTAGCGGAGGGGGGGAGCAGTACTTC. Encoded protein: CASSSRTSGGGEQYF.

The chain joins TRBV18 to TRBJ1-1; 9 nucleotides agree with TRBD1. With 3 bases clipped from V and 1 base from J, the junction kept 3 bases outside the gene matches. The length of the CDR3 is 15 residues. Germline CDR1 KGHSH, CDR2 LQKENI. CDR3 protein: CASSPTGGRNTEAFF. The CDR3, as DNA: TGTGCCAGCTCACCGACAGGGGGAAGGAACACTGAAGCTTTCTTT. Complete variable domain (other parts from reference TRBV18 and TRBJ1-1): NAGVMQNPRHLVRRRGQEARLRCSPMKGHSHVYWYRQLPEEGLKFMVYLQKENIIDESGMPKERFSAEFPKEGPSILRIQQVVRGDSAAYFCASSPTGGRNTEAFFGQGTRLTVV.

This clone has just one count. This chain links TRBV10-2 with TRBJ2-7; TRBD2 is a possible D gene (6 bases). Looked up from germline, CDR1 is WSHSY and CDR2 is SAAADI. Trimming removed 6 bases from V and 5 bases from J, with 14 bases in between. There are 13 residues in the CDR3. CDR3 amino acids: CASRGGGTNEQYF. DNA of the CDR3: TGCGCCAGCAGGGGGGGAGGTACGAACGAGCAGTACTTC.

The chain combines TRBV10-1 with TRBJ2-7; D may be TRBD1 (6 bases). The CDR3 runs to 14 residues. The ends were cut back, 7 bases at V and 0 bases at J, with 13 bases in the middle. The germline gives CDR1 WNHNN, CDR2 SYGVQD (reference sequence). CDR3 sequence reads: CASKPDRTSYEQYF. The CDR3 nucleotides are TGCGCCAGCAAGCCGGACAGAACCTCCTACGAGCAGTACTTC.

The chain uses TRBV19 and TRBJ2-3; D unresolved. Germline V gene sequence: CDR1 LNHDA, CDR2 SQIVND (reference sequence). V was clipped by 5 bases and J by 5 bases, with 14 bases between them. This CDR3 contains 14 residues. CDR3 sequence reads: CASSPRVNGDTQYF. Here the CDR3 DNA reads TGTGCCAGTAGTCCCCGGGTCAACGGAGATACGCAGTATTTT.

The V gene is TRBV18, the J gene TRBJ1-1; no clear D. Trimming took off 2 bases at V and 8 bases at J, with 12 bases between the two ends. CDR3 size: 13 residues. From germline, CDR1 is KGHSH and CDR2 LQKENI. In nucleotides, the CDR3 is TGTGCCAGCTCACCATTCACGTTCCAGGAAGCTTTCTTT. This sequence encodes CASSPFTFQEAFF.

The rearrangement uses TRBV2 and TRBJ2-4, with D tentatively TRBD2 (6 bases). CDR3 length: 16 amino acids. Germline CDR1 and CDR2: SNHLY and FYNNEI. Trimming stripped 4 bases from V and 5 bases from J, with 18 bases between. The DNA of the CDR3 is TGTGCCAGCAGTGCCACTGCGGCTAGCGTCCAAAACATTCAGTACTTC. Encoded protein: CASSATAASVQNIQYF.

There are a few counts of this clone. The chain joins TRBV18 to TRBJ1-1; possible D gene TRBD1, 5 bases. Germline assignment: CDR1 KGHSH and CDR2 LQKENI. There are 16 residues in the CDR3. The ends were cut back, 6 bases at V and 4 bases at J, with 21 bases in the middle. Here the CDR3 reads CASSLAGSGEGTEAFF. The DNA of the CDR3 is TGTGCCAGCTCCCTGGCCGGCTCGGGGGAGGGCACTGAAGCTTTCTTT.

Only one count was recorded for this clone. CDR3 sequence (DNA): TGTGCCACCAGCAGAGGTGGAGCGCCCTACGAGCAGTACTTC. The encoded protein is CATSRGGAPYEQYF. This rearrangement joins TRBV15 to TRBJ2-7, with D unclear. The CDR3 runs to 14 residues. Germline CDR1 and CDR2: LNHNV and YYDKDF (reference sequence). V shed 1 base and J shed 2 bases, with 9 bases lying between them.

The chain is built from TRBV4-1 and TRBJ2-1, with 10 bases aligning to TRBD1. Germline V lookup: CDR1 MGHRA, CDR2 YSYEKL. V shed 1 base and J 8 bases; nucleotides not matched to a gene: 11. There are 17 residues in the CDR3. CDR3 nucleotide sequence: TGCGCCAGCAGCCAAGGCTCTGCGGGGACAGGGGACGATGAGCAGTTCTTC. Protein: CASSQGSAGTGDDEQFF.